A selection of T cell receptor beta chains follows, all from one sample in a study of human CD8 memory T cell subsets. TCRdb reprocessed the 5' RACE reads; each CDR3 protein has one entry and no DNA is given. Here the sample table reports over 5,500 distinct CDR3 sequences. Material: CD8+ T cells from PBMCs. The source is a human donor in good health. The CDR3 runs from the conserved cysteine through the conserved F or W. Rows give clone size only sometimes, using once, few, many, or a class for an expanded clone.

TRBJ2-7 NA TRBV4-1 CASSQDAARMGEQYF
TRBJ1-1 NA TRBV20-1 CSARALLREDDTEAFF
TRBJ1-2 NA TRBV4-3 CASSQDQGYTTYGYTF
TRBJ2-3 NA TRBV14 CASSLGTVTTDTQYF
TRBJ1-4 medium-sized TRBV7-9 CASSLEGADLNEKLFF
TRBJ1-3 NA TRBV5-1 CASSPDSSGNTIYF
TRBJ2-7 NA TRBV19 CASGAGWESYEQYF
TRBJ2-1 NA TRBV5-1 CASSLGSEQFF
TRBJ2-1 NA TRBV9 CASSVGGSYNEQFF
TRBJ2-5 NA TRBV4-2 CASSQTGLSPYF
TRBJ2-1 NA TRBV6-2/TRBV6-3 CATTSGGSYNEQFF
TRBJ2-7 NA TRBV28 CASSSQGGNEQYF
TRBJ1-1 medium-sized TRBV12-3/TRBV12-4 CASSLVGEWGAFF
TRBJ2-1 NA TRBV6-5 CASNPGTSGLREQFF
TRBJ1-3 NA TRBV9 CASSVGGLPLSGNTIYF
TRBJ1-2 NA TRBV28 CASRPIGGGLYGYTF
TRBJ2-1 NA TRBV7-9 CASSLGGEQFF
TRBJ2-1 NA TRBV5-6 CASSMGLRAGGEQFF
TRBJ2-2 NA TRBV11-3 CASSYRAGSTGELFF
TRBJ2-5 NA TRBV2 CASSGTSEETQYF
TRBJ2-3 NA TRBV19 CASTQLAGFDPDTQYF
TRBJ2-7 NA TRBV3-1 CASSQDRDGEKFYEQYF
TRBJ2-1 NA TRBV18 CASSPSSGGNEQFF
TRBJ1-5 NA TRBV23-1 CASSSHRGAYQPQHF
TRBJ2-3 medium-sized TRBV7-8 CASSPLGGGAGDTQYF
TRBJ2-4 NA TRBV6-5 CGAGEAKNIQYF
TRBJ1-2 NA TRBV12-3/TRBV12-4 CASSPGVNAGYTF
TRBJ2-7 medium-sized TRBV3-1 CASSRTFSGAGDEQYF
TRBJ2-1 NA TRBV12-3/TRBV12-4 CASSQLWKTREQFF
TRBJ1-2 medium-sized TRBV29-1 CSVEVLNYGYTF